These T cell receptor beta chains were read from a single sample in a study of OX40 agonist ivuxolimab in advanced cancers. Produced via immunoSEQ multiplex PCR; TCRdb's table is partial and in-frame only. Seen here are about 38,000 clones, approximately 87% observed once, and the top ten hold 25% to 40%. The material was CD4+ or CD8+ T cells sorted from blood, obtained in a trial of the OX40 agonist ivuxolimab. Receptor source: an adult with an advanced solid tumor such as melanoma, head and neck, liver or kidney cancer. Both conserved end residues are part of each CDR3. Each record gives: CDR3 DNA, CDR3 protein, J gene, D gene, V gene, clone size. The D gene is left open where the match is weak. Clone size appears in some rows only: once, few, many, or a class for an expanded clone.

cdr3_nt: TGTGCCAGCAGCTTAGTAATTGGGGAAGAGACCCAGTACTTC
cdr3_aa: CASSLVIGEETQYF
j_call: TRBJ2-5
d_call: NA
v_call: TRBV11-2
clone_size: NA

cdr3_nt: TGCGCCAGCAGCTTAGACAGGAATGAAAAACTGTTTTTT
cdr3_aa: CASSLDRNEKLFF
j_call: TRBJ1-4
d_call: NA
v_call: TRBV5-1
clone_size: NA

cdr3_nt: TGTGCCAGCAGGCCGGGACAGGGAGTTACTGAAGCTTTCTTT
cdr3_aa: CASRPGQGVTEAFF
j_call: TRBJ1-1
d_call: TRBD1
v_call: TRBV6-6
clone_size: NA

cdr3_nt: TGTGCCAGCAGTTGGGGACAGGGGTTGAACGGGGAGCTGTTTTTT
cdr3_aa: CASSWGQGLNGELFF
j_call: TRBJ2-2
d_call: TRBD1
v_call: TRBV6-5
clone_size: NA

cdr3_nt: TGTGCCACCAGCAGAACTGCCGGGACAGGAGGTGACTATGGCTACACCTTC
cdr3_aa: CATSRTAGTGGDYGYTF
j_call: TRBJ1-2
d_call: TRBD1
v_call: TRBV15
clone_size: NA

cdr3_nt: TGTGCCAGTAGTTATATCGAGGGAACCGATACGCAGTATTTT
cdr3_aa: CASSYIEGTDTQYF
j_call: TRBJ2-3
d_call: NA
v_call: TRBV19
clone_size: NA

cdr3_nt: TGTGCCAGCTCACCTACTGGGGGCAGGGTGAATGAAAAACTGTTTTTT
cdr3_aa: CASSPTGGRVNEKLFF
j_call: TRBJ1-4
d_call: NA
v_call: TRBV18
clone_size: NA

cdr3_nt: TGTGCCAGCAGCTTGGCGGCTAGCCCTTCCTACGAGCAGTACTTC
cdr3_aa: CASSLAASPSYEQYF
j_call: TRBJ2-7
d_call: NA
v_call: TRBV5-5
clone_size: NA

cdr3_nt: TGTGCCAGCTCGCCTAGGACGGATCTAGCCAAAAACATTCAGTACTTC
cdr3_aa: CASSPRTDLAKNIQYF
j_call: TRBJ2-4
d_call: NA
v_call: TRBV18
clone_size: NA

cdr3_nt: TGTGCCAGCAGCGTAGCGACTGGAGATACGCAGTATTTT
cdr3_aa: CASSVATGDTQYF
j_call: TRBJ2-3
d_call: NA
v_call: TRBV9
clone_size: once

cdr3_nt: TGCGCCAGCAGCTTCAGGACAGCTAACTATGGCTACACCTTC
cdr3_aa: CASSFRTANYGYTF
j_call: TRBJ1-2
d_call: NA
v_call: TRBV5-1
clone_size: NA

cdr3_nt: TGTGCCAGCAGCGTAGGGAGCGGGAGGGCCTACGAGCAGTACTTC
cdr3_aa: CASSVGSGRAYEQYF
j_call: TRBJ2-7
d_call: TRBD2
v_call: TRBV9
clone_size: NA

cdr3_nt: TGTGCCAGCAGTTACTACCCGGGCAGAGGAAACACCATATATTTT
cdr3_aa: CASSYYPGRGNTIYF
j_call: TRBJ1-3
d_call: NA
v_call: TRBV6-4
clone_size: NA

cdr3_nt: TGTGCCAGCAGCTTGCAGCCGTACGAGCAGTACTTC
cdr3_aa: CASSLQPYEQYF
j_call: TRBJ2-7
d_call: NA
v_call: TRBV6-6
clone_size: once

cdr3_nt: TGTGCCAGTAGCCCCGGACAGGTTCACACCGGTGGCTACACCTTC
cdr3_aa: CASSPGQVHTGGYTF
j_call: TRBJ1-2
d_call: TRBD1
v_call: TRBV19
clone_size: NA

cdr3_nt: TGTGCCAGAAGCTCTTTAGCGGGGGGGCGAGGTGAGCAGTTCTTC
cdr3_aa: CARSSLAGGRGEQFF
j_call: TRBJ2-1
d_call: TRBD2
v_call: TRBV5-3
clone_size: once

cdr3_nt: TGTGCCAGCTCTGCCCAGGGAAGCTACGAGCAGTACTTC
cdr3_aa: CASSAQGSYEQYF
j_call: TRBJ2-7
d_call: NA
v_call: TRBV18
clone_size: NA

cdr3_nt: TGCGCCAGCAGTCCACGACAGGTCTCTGGAAACACCATATATTTT
cdr3_aa: CASSPRQVSGNTIYF
j_call: TRBJ1-3
d_call: NA
v_call: TRBV4-1
clone_size: NA

cdr3_nt: TGTGCCAGCAGTGAACACAGGGGTTCGAACACTGAAGCTTTCTTT
cdr3_aa: CASSEHRGSNTEAFF
j_call: TRBJ1-1
d_call: TRBD1
v_call: TRBV2
clone_size: NA

cdr3_nt: TGTGCCAGCTCACTTGGACAGGGTAGTAGCGAGCAGTACTTC
cdr3_aa: CASSLGQGSSEQYF
j_call: TRBJ2-7
d_call: TRBD1
v_call: TRBV18
clone_size: NA

cdr3_nt: TGTGCCACAGACCGACAGCTCCAAGAGACCCAGTACTTC
cdr3_aa: CATDRQLQETQYF
j_call: TRBJ2-5
d_call: NA
v_call: TRBV6-1
clone_size: NA

cdr3_nt: TGTGCCAGCAGTGTGGTGGCGGCCGAGCAGTACTTC
cdr3_aa: CASSVVAAEQYF
j_call: TRBJ2-7
d_call: NA
v_call: TRBV2
clone_size: NA

cdr3_nt: TGCAGTGCTAGTTTAGTGCCCGAGCAGTACTTC
cdr3_aa: CSASLVPEQYF
j_call: TRBJ2-7
d_call: NA
v_call: TRBV20-1
clone_size: once

cdr3_nt: TGTGCCAGCAGCTTGGGGGGCCCAGAGACCCAGTACTTC
cdr3_aa: CASSLGGPETQYF
j_call: TRBJ2-5
d_call: NA
v_call: TRBV5-4
clone_size: NA

cdr3_nt: TGTGCCAGCAGCAATCGGCACGGTCGGGACATAACGAACACCGGGGAGCTGTTTTTT
cdr3_aa: CASSNRHGRDITNTGELFF
j_call: TRBJ2-2
d_call: NA
v_call: TRBV21-1
clone_size: NA

cdr3_nt: TGTGCCACCCGGGACCCCCCTCAAGAGACCCAGTACTTC
cdr3_aa: CATRDPPQETQYF
j_call: TRBJ2-5
d_call: NA
v_call: TRBV19
clone_size: NA

cdr3_nt: TGCGCCAGTGCGGGGGGCGATGCAATAGGGACTGAAGCTTTCTTT
cdr3_aa: CASAGGDAIGTEAFF
j_call: TRBJ1-1
d_call: NA
v_call: TRBV5-1
clone_size: few

cdr3_nt: TGTGCCAGCTCACCAGGAGAGACCCAGTACTTC
cdr3_aa: CASSPGETQYF
j_call: TRBJ2-5
d_call: NA
v_call: TRBV18
clone_size: NA

cdr3_nt: TGTGCCAGCAGTTACTTCGCGGACGAGCAGTACTTC
cdr3_aa: CASSYFADEQYF
j_call: TRBJ2-7
d_call: NA
v_call: TRBV6-5
clone_size: NA

cdr3_nt: TGTGCCAGCAGTGAAGACGACGATACGCAGTATTTT
cdr3_aa: CASSEDDDTQYF
j_call: TRBJ2-3
d_call: NA
v_call: TRBV6-1
clone_size: NA

cdr3_nt: TGTGCCTGGAGTTATCGGGACAGGGCTTACGAGCAGTACTTC
cdr3_aa: CAWSYRDRAYEQYF
j_call: TRBJ2-7
d_call: TRBD1
v_call: TRBV30
clone_size: NA

cdr3_nt: TGTGCCAGCAGTCTGACGGACAGATACAATCAGCCCCAGCATTTT
cdr3_aa: CASSLTDRYNQPQHF
j_call: TRBJ1-5
d_call: NA
v_call: TRBV2
clone_size: NA

cdr3_nt: TGTGCCAGCAGCGTAGCAGGGAACACTGAAGCTTTCTTT
cdr3_aa: CASSVAGNTEAFF
j_call: TRBJ1-1
d_call: NA
v_call: TRBV9
clone_size: NA

cdr3_nt: TGTGCCAGCAGTTTAACTAGCGGGGGCTACACAGATACGCAGTATTTT
cdr3_aa: CASSLTSGGYTDTQYF
j_call: TRBJ2-3
d_call: TRBD2
v_call: TRBV27
clone_size: NA

cdr3_nt: TGTGCCACTCAGCGGGACTCTAGCACAGATACGCAGTATTTT
cdr3_aa: CATQRDSSTDTQYF
j_call: TRBJ2-3
d_call: TRBD2
v_call: TRBV10-3
clone_size: NA

cdr3_nt: TGTGCCAGCAGCCTACCGCCTGGCCTTACTAGAAACGAGCAGTACTTC
cdr3_aa: CASSLPPGLTRNEQYF
j_call: TRBJ2-7
d_call: NA
v_call: TRBV21-1
clone_size: NA

cdr3_nt: TGTGCCAGCAGCTCCAGCAGGGGTTTCGACACCGGGGAGCTGTTTTTT
cdr3_aa: CASSSSRGFDTGELFF
j_call: TRBJ2-2
d_call: NA
v_call: TRBV9
clone_size: NA

cdr3_nt: TGCGCCAGCAACCCGGGCGGGGTCTCCTATAATTCACCCCTCCACTTT
cdr3_aa: CASNPGGVSYNSPLHF
j_call: TRBJ1-6
d_call: NA
v_call: TRBV4-1
clone_size: NA

cdr3_nt: TGCGCCAGCAGCCAAGCAGGGGGTACGATCACTGAAGCTTTCTTT
cdr3_aa: CASSQAGGTITEAFF
j_call: TRBJ1-1
d_call: TRBD1
v_call: TRBV4-1
clone_size: NA

cdr3_nt: TGTGCCAGTAACAGGGATATGTCAGAGACCCAGTACTTC
cdr3_aa: CASNRDMSETQYF
j_call: TRBJ2-5
d_call: NA
v_call: TRBV2
clone_size: NA

cdr3_nt: TGTGCCAGCAGCTTAAGCCAAGGGAGTACTGAAGCTTTCTTT
cdr3_aa: CASSLSQGSTEAFF
j_call: TRBJ1-1
d_call: NA
v_call: TRBV7-3
clone_size: NA

cdr3_nt: TGTGCCAGCAGCTTAGGCAGGCTGTTCTATGGCTACACCTTC
cdr3_aa: CASSLGRLFYGYTF
j_call: TRBJ1-2
d_call: NA
v_call: TRBV11-2
clone_size: NA